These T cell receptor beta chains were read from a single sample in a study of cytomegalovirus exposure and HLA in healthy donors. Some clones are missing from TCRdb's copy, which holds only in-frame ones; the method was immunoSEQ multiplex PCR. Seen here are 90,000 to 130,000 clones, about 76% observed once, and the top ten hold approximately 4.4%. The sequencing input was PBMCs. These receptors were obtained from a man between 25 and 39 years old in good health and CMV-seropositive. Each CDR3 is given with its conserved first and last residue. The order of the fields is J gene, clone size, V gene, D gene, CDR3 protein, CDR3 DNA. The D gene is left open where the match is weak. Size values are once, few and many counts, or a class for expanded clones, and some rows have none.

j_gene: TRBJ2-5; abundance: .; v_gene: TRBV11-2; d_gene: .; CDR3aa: CASSLDNGGPQYF; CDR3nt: TGTGCCAGCAGCTTAGATAACGGGGGTCCCCAGTACTTC
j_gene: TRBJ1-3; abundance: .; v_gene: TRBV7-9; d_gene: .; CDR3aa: CASSGSPAGAGNTIYF; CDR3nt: TGTGCCAGCAGCGGATCCCCTGCGGGCGCTGGAAACACCATATATTTT
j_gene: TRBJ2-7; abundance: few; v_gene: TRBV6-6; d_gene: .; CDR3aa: CASRPRRTGFGEQYF; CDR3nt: TGTGCCAGCAGGCCCAGGAGAACGGGGTTTGGCGAGCAGTACTTC
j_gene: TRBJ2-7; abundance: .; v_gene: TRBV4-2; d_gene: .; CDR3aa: CASSVRGGHGREQYF; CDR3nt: TGTGCCAGCAGCGTAAGAGGCGGGCATGGTCGCGAGCAGTACTTC
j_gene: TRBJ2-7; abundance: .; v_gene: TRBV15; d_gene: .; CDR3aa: CATSRDGALGYEQYF; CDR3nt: TGTGCCACCAGCAGAGATGGGGCCCTAGGGTACGAGCAGTACTTC
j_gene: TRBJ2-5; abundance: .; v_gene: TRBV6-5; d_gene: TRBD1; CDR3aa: CASSHRTGAGTQYF; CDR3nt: TGTGCCAGCAGCCACAGGACAGGGGCTGGGACCCAGTACTTC
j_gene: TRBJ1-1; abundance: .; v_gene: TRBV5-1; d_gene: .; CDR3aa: CASSPGQEYEAFF; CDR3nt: TGCGCCAGCAGCCCGGGACAAGAGTATGAAGCTTTCTTT
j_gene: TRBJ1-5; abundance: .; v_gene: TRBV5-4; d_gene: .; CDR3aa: CASSPDKSQPQHF; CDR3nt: TGTGCCAGCAGCCCGGACAAAAGTCAGCCCCAGCATTTT
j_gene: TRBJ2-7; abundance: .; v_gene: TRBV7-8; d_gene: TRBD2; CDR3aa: CASSLSGGQGSYEQYF; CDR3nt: TGTGCCAGCAGCTTATCGGGGGGGCAGGGATCCTACGAGCAGTACTTC
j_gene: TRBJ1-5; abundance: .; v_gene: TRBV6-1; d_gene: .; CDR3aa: CASRQTPFGPQHF; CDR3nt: TGTGCCAGCCGACAGACCCCCTTTGGGCCCCAGCATTTT
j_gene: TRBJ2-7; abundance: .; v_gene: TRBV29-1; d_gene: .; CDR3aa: CSVESQGSNEQYF; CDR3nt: TGCAGCGTTGAAAGCCAGGGTAGCAACGAGCAGTACTTC
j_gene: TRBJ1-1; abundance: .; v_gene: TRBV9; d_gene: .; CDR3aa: CASSPSFEGNTEAFF; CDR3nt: TGTGCCAGCAGCCCTTCATTTGAGGGAAACACTGAAGCTTTCTTT